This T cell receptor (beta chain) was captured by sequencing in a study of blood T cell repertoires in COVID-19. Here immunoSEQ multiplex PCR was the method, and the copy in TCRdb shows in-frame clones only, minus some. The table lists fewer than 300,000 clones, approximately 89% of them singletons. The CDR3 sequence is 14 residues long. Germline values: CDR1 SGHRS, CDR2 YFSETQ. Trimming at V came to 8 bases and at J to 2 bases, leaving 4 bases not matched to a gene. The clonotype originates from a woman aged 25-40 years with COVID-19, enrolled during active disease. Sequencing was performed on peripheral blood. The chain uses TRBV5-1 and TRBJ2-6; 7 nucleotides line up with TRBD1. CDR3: CASADRAGANVLTF. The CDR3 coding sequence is TGCGCCAGTGCTGACAGGGCTGGGGCCAACGTCCTGACTTTC.